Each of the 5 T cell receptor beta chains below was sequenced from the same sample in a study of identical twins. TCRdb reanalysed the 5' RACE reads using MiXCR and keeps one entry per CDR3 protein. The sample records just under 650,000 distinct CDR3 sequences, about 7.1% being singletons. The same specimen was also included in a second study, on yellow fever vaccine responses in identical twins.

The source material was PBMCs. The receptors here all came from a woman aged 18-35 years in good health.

CDR3 protein: CASSRSQGAGSNQPQHF. The CDR3 DNA sequence: TGTGCCAGCAGCCGTTCACAGGGTGCGGGCAGCAATCAGCCCCAGCATTTT. The chain carries TRBV7-8 and TRBJ1-5, with D tentatively TRBD1 (6 bases). V lost 5 bases, J lost 1 base, and 18 bases lay in between. The CDR3 is 17 residues long. CDR1 SGHVS and CDR2 FQNEAQ come from the germline V gene.

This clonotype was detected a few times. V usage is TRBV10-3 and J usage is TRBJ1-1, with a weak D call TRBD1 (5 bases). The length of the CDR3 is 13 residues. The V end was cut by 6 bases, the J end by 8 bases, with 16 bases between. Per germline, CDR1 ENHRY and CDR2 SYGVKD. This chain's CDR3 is CAIRSTPGQEAFF. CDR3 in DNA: TGTGCCATCAGATCCACCCCCGGACAAGAAGCTTTCTTT.

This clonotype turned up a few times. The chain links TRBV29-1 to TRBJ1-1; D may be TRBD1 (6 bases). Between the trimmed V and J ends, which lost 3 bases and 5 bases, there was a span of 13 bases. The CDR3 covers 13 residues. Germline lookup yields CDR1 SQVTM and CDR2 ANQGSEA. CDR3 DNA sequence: TGCAGCGTTGACCCAGGGGTCAGAACTGAAGCTTTCTTT. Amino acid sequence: CSVDPGVRTEAFF.

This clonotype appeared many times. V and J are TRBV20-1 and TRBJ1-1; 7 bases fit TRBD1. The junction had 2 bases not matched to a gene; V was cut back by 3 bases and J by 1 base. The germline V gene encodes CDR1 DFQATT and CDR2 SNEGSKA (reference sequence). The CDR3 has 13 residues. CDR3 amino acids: CSASRTGNTEAFF. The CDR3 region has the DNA TGCAGTGCTAGCCGGACAGGGAACACTGAAGCTTTCTTT.

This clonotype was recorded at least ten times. The CDR3 region has the DNA TGCAGCGTTGATCAAGGGGGGACCTACGAGCAGTACTTC. Translation gives CSVDQGGTYEQYF. The chain recombines TRBV29-1 with TRBJ2-7, with D perhaps assigned TRBD1 or TRBD2 (6 bases each). The V end was cut by 3 bases, the J end by 2 bases, with 11 bases between. The CDR3 is 13 amino acids. Looked up from germline, CDR1 is SQVTM and CDR2 is ANQGSEA.